This is a list of T cell receptor beta chains from one sample in a study of T cell responses to AZD1222 COVID-19 vaccine. Generated by immunoSEQ multiplex PCR, the TCRdb table keeps only in-frame clones and is missing some. Among under 200,000 clones listed, around nine tenths were seen once. The sequenced sample was peripheral blood, obtained on day 0 of AZD1222 vaccination. These receptor sequences come from an adult in good health. Both conserved end residues are part of each CDR3. A D gene is named only where the DNA matches it firmly. Some rows have no size entry. The others give once, few or many, or a class for an expanded clone.

v_gene: TRBV28; j_gene: TRBJ1-2; abundance: NA; d_gene: TRBD1; len: 14; CDR3nt: TGTGCCAGCAGTCCACAGGGGGTCCACGGTGGCTACACCTTC; CDR3aa: CASSPQGVHGGYTF
v_gene: TRBV7-2; j_gene: TRBJ2-5; abundance: NA; d_gene: TRBD2; len: 14; CDR3nt: TGTGCCAGCAGCTTCCAGGGAGGGGTAGAGACCCAGTACTTC; CDR3aa: CASSFQGGVETQYF
v_gene: TRBV19; j_gene: TRBJ1-2; abundance: NA; d_gene: NA; len: 14; CDR3nt: TGTGCCACATCCCCCCTAGACATCGAGAATGGCTACACCTTC; CDR3aa: CATSPLDIENGYTF
v_gene: TRBV5-1; j_gene: TRBJ2-7; abundance: NA; d_gene: NA; len: 14; CDR3nt: TGCGCCAGCAGCATCGAAACCGGGAACTACGAGCAGTACTTC; CDR3aa: CASSIETGNYEQYF
v_gene: TRBV7-2; j_gene: TRBJ2-5; abundance: NA; d_gene: TRBD2; len: 14; CDR3nt: TGTGCCAGCAGCTTATCCTCTAGCGGGAGGTCCCAGTACTTC; CDR3aa: CASSLSSSGRSQYF
v_gene: TRBV7-2; j_gene: TRBJ1-2; abundance: once; d_gene: TRBD1; len: 16; CDR3nt: TGTGCCAGCAGCTTAGGGGGGCGGACGGGACAGGGTGGCTACACCTTC; CDR3aa: CASSLGGRTGQGGYTF
v_gene: TRBV30; j_gene: TRBJ2-3; abundance: NA; d_gene: TRBD2; len: 18; CDR3nt: TGTGCCTGGAGTGGAGGGGGACTAGCGGGAGTTGGAACAGATACGCAGTATTTT; CDR3aa: CAWSGGGLAGVGTDTQYF
v_gene: TRBV11-2; j_gene: TRBJ1-1; abundance: once; d_gene: NA; len: 16; CDR3nt: TGTGCCAGCAGCTGGGGTAGAGGGGCCGGGACCACTGAAGCTTTCTTT; CDR3aa: CASSWGRGAGTTEAFF
v_gene: TRBV4-3; j_gene: TRBJ2-2; abundance: NA; d_gene: TRBD1; len: 18; CDR3nt: TGCGCCAGCAGCCAAGATCTTATGGGACAGGCGAACACCGGGGAGCTGTTTTTT; CDR3aa: CASSQDLMGQANTGELFF
v_gene: TRBV30; j_gene: TRBJ2-7; abundance: once; d_gene: TRBD1; len: 13; CDR3nt: TGTGCCTGGAGTGTAGGACAGGGCTACGAGCAGTACTTC; CDR3aa: CAWSVGQGYEQYF
v_gene: TRBV7-2; j_gene: TRBJ1-3; abundance: once; d_gene: NA; len: 19; CDR3nt: TGTGCCAGCAGCTTAGCCGGAGGAGTGAGCGGGAAAGGTGGAAACACCATATATTTT; CDR3aa: CASSLAGGVSGKGGNTIYF
v_gene: TRBV24-1; j_gene: TRBJ2-7; abundance: NA; d_gene: TRBD1; len: 15; CDR3nt: TGTGCCACCAGCGCCCGGGACAGCCACTCCTACGAGCAGTACTTC; CDR3aa: CATSARDSHSYEQYF
v_gene: TRBV28; j_gene: TRBJ2-7; abundance: NA; d_gene: NA; len: 14; CDR3nt: TGTGCCAGCAGTCTAGGGATCATTTCGGGCGAGCAGTACTTC; CDR3aa: CASSLGIISGEQYF
v_gene: TRBV29-1; j_gene: TRBJ1-5; abundance: NA; d_gene: NA; len: 12; CDR3nt: TGCAGCGTCGCAAATAGCAATCAGCCCCAGCATTTT; CDR3aa: CSVANSNQPQHF
v_gene: TRBV5-6; j_gene: TRBJ2-5; abundance: NA; d_gene: NA; len: 11; CDR3nt: TGTGCCAGCAGCCGGCGGGAGACCCAGTACTTC; CDR3aa: CASSRRETQYF
v_gene: TRBV28; j_gene: TRBJ1-5; abundance: NA; d_gene: NA; len: 14; CDR3nt: TGTGCCAGCCTCGAGGGTACGAACAATCAGCCCCAGCATTTT; CDR3aa: CASLEGTNNQPQHF
v_gene: TRBV3-1/TRBV3-2; j_gene: TRBJ1-2; abundance: NA; d_gene: NA; len: 17; CDR3nt: TGTGCCAGCAGCCAAGACCCCAGGGGTTACGCAAATTATGGCTACACCTTC; CDR3aa: CASSQDPRGYANYGYTF
v_gene: TRBV28; j_gene: TRBJ2-1; abundance: NA; d_gene: NA; len: 15; CDR3nt: TGTGCCAGCAGTACCCGGGACCATCCGAGGAATGAGCAGTTCTTC; CDR3aa: CASSTRDHPRNEQFF
v_gene: TRBV6-5; j_gene: TRBJ1-1; abundance: NA; d_gene: TRBD1; len: 15; CDR3nt: TGTGCCAGCAGAACAGCAGGGGGCCGCAACACTGAAGCTTTCTTT; CDR3aa: CASRTAGGRNTEAFF
v_gene: TRBV6-6; j_gene: TRBJ1-5; abundance: NA; d_gene: NA; len: 13; CDR3nt: TGTGCCAGCAGTTCCGACACTAATCAGCCCCAGCATTTT; CDR3aa: CASSSDTNQPQHF
v_gene: TRBV6-5; j_gene: TRBJ1-1; abundance: NA; d_gene: NA; len: 13; CDR3nt: TGTGCCACGGGGAGGGGCGGGAACACTGAAGCTTTCTTT; CDR3aa: CATGRGGNTEAFF
v_gene: TRBV7-6; j_gene: TRBJ1-2; abundance: NA; d_gene: NA; len: 13; CDR3nt: TGTGCCAGCAGCTTAGACGCGAACTATGGCTACACCTTC; CDR3aa: CASSLDANYGYTF
v_gene: TRBV6-1; j_gene: TRBJ1-2; abundance: once; d_gene: NA; len: 15; CDR3nt: TGTGCCAGCAGTGAAGCTTATTCCAGCAACTATGGCTACACCTTC; CDR3aa: CASSEAYSSNYGYTF
v_gene: TRBV15; j_gene: TRBJ1-2; abundance: once; d_gene: TRBD1; len: 15; CDR3nt: TGTGCCACCAGCAGTGACAGGGGGCGTAGCTATGGCTACACCTTC; CDR3aa: CATSSDRGRSYGYTF
v_gene: TRBV3-1/TRBV3-2; j_gene: TRBJ1-2; abundance: NA; d_gene: TRBD1; len: 14; CDR3nt: TGTGCCAGCAGCACAGGACAGGGTAAAAGTGGCTACACCTTC; CDR3aa: CASSTGQGKSGYTF
v_gene: TRBV6-5; j_gene: TRBJ2-5; abundance: NA; d_gene: TRBD2; len: 15; CDR3nt: TGTGCCAGCAGTTATGGCGGGGGGGCCGGAGAGACCCAGTACTTC; CDR3aa: CASSYGGGAGETQYF
v_gene: TRBV28; j_gene: TRBJ1-1; abundance: NA; d_gene: TRBD1; len: 15; CDR3nt: TGTGCCAGCAGTTCGATGGGACAGGGGGGCGCTGAAGCTTTCTTT; CDR3aa: CASSSMGQGGAEAFF
v_gene: TRBV4-3; j_gene: TRBJ1-5; abundance: NA; d_gene: TRBD1; len: 16; CDR3nt: TGCGCCAGCAGCCAAGGTACGACAGGGAGGAATCAGCCCCAGCATTTT; CDR3aa: CASSQGTTGRNQPQHF
v_gene: TRBV30; j_gene: TRBJ1-1; abundance: NA; d_gene: NA; len: 13; CDR3nt: TGTGCCTGGAGTGTCTGGGGGGTCACTGAAGCTTTCTTT; CDR3aa: CAWSVWGVTEAFF
v_gene: TRBV7-8; j_gene: TRBJ2-1; abundance: once; d_gene: NA; len: 11; CDR3nt: TGTGCCAGCAGCTTAGCGGGACGGCAGTTCTTC; CDR3aa: CASSLAGRQFF
v_gene: TRBV2; j_gene: TRBJ1-4; abundance: NA; d_gene: NA; len: 17; CDR3nt: TGTGCCAGCAGGGGAGGTGCAGGGCTTGCAACTAATGAAAAACTGTTTTTT; CDR3aa: CASRGGAGLATNEKLFF
v_gene: TRBV5-1; j_gene: TRBJ1-6; abundance: NA; d_gene: NA; len: 18; CDR3nt: TGCGCCAGCAGCCTCCCCCAGACAGTCATCGACGGTAATTCACCCCTCCACTTT; CDR3aa: CASSLPQTVIDGNSPLHF
v_gene: TRBV4-3; j_gene: TRBJ2-7; abundance: NA; d_gene: TRBD2; len: 17; CDR3nt: TGCGCCAGCAGCCAAGCTCGAGGGAGGGGCGCTGCCTACGAGCAGTACTTC; CDR3aa: CASSQARGRGAAYEQYF
v_gene: TRBV7-9; j_gene: TRBJ2-7; abundance: NA; d_gene: NA; len: 12; CDR3nt: TGTGCCAGTACAGGGACCTCCTACGAGCAGTACTTC; CDR3aa: CASTGTSYEQYF
v_gene: TRBV18; j_gene: TRBJ2-5; abundance: few; d_gene: NA; len: 15; CDR3nt: TGTGCCAGCTCACCACGACAGCGCTCGGGCGAGACCCAGTACTTC; CDR3aa: CASSPRQRSGETQYF
v_gene: TRBV7-2; j_gene: TRBJ1-3; abundance: NA; d_gene: NA; len: 14; CDR3nt: TGTGCCAGCAGCTCGGGGGGCTTTGGAAACACCATATATTTT; CDR3aa: CASSSGGFGNTIYF
v_gene: TRBV6-2/TRBV6-3; j_gene: TRBJ1-3; abundance: few; d_gene: NA; len: 10; CDR3nt: TGTGCCAGCAGCCGTTACACCATATATTTT; CDR3aa: CASSRYTIYF
v_gene: TRBV2; j_gene: TRBJ1-1; abundance: NA; d_gene: NA; len: 14; CDR3nt: TGTGCCAGCTTAAAGAACAGGGAGAACACTGAAGCTTTCTTT; CDR3aa: CASLKNRENTEAFF
v_gene: TRBV24-1; j_gene: TRBJ2-1; abundance: NA; d_gene: NA; len: 15; CDR3nt: TGTGCCACCAGTGATCCCCGAGGGGCTTTTGGTGAGCAGTTCTTC; CDR3aa: CATSDPRGAFGEQFF
v_gene: TRBV9; j_gene: TRBJ2-3; abundance: once; d_gene: TRBD2; len: 19; CDR3nt: TGTGCCAGCAGCGTAGGGGGGACTAGCGGGGGCTTGAGCACAGATACGCAGTATTTT; CDR3aa: CASSVGGTSGGLSTDTQYF
v_gene: TRBV28; j_gene: TRBJ2-5; abundance: NA; d_gene: NA; len: 14; CDR3nt: TGTGCCAGCAGTTTCGGGCTGTTGAGGGAGACCCAGTACTTC; CDR3aa: CASSFGLLRETQYF
v_gene: TRBV4-3; j_gene: TRBJ1-1; abundance: NA; d_gene: NA; len: 15; CDR3nt: TGCGCCAGCAGCCAAGATGAAGAGAGGAACACTGAAGCTTTCTTT; CDR3aa: CASSQDEERNTEAFF
v_gene: TRBV28; j_gene: TRBJ1-6; abundance: NA; d_gene: TRBD1; len: 16; CDR3nt: TGTGCCAGCAGCGGGGACAGTTTAACCCGTAATTCACCCCTCCACTTT; CDR3aa: CASSGDSLTRNSPLHF